The T cell receptor beta chain under discussion was sequenced for a study of T cells in Graves' hyperthyroidism and ophthalmopathy. V was cut by 3 bases and J by 2 bases, with 10 bases left in between. This CDR3 contains 14 residues. Germline CDR1 reads MDHEN; CDR2 reads SYDVKM. Authors of the study amplified TCR beta CDR3 regions from RNA transcripts. A set of HTBI primers served as the primers for a first-round RT-PCR of the TCR CDR3. MiXCR, applied by TCRdb to the multiplex PCR reads, yields one record per CDR3 protein. The table includes about 600,000 distinct CDR3 sequences, approximately 14% detected once. In its sample, this clonotype was seen many times.

The sequence derives from a woman aged 18-30 years with Graves' ophthalmopathy. The chain is built from TRBV28 and TRBJ1-2, with D unclear. Sequenced: blood. The CDR3, as DNA: TGTGCCAGCAGTTTCCCGGAACGGAACTATGGCTACACCTTC. Encoded protein: CASSFPERNYGYTF.